What follows are 26 T cell receptor beta chains derived from one specimen sequenced in a study of blood T cell repertoires in COVID-19. The method was immunoSEQ multiplex PCR; TCRdb's version includes in-frame clones alone and lacks a portion of them. Of fewer than 200,000 clones listed, around four fifths are singletons. The sample taken for sequencing was peripheral blood. These receptors all stem from a woman aged 80 or over with COVID-19, enrolled during active disease.

The V gene is TRBV6-6, the J gene TRBJ2-7; 9 nucleotides line up with TRBD2. This CDR3 has 17 amino acids. Per the germline V gene, CDR1 is MNHNY and CDR2 is SVGAGI (reference sequence). V was pared by 5 bases and J by 0 bases, with 11 bases of the junction left unmatched. Here the CDR3 reads CASSRAGGFRSSYEQYF. For the CDR3, the DNA is TGTGCCAGCAGTCGAGCGGGGGGCTTCCGGAGCTCCTACGAGCAGTACTTC.

This chain uses TRBV27 with TRBJ2-7; 7 nucleotides match TRBD2. Trimming took 3 bases from V and 4 from J; bases not matched to a gene: 6. The germline CDR1 and CDR2 sequences are MNHEY and SMNVEV (reference sequence). This CDR3 region has 14 residues. The DNA for the CDR3 is TGTGCCAGCAGTTTTTTGAACGGGGGGTACGAGCAGTACTTC. Its protein product is CASSFLNGGYEQYF.

V usage is TRBV29-1 and J usage is TRBJ1-1, with D possibly matching TRBD1 (5 bases). The V end lost 7 bases, the J end lost 6 bases, and 12 bases lay between the germline ends. This CDR3 is 11 amino acids long. Per the germline V gene, CDR1 is SQVTM and CDR2 is ANQGSEA. CDR3 in DNA: TGCAGCGCGGGACCCGAGGCTGAAGCTTTCTTT. Its protein is CSAGPEAEAFF.

V usage is TRBV7-9 and J usage is TRBJ1-4; a weak D match, TRBD1 (6 bases). Germline loops: CDR1 SEHNR, CDR2 FQNEAQ (reference sequence). The V end was cut by 5 bases, the J end by 2 bases, with 12 bases between. The CDR3 has 15 amino acids. This CDR3 is CASSPRTDTNEKLFF. CDR3 DNA: TGTGCCAGCAGCCCCCGGACAGACACTAATGAAAAACTGTTTTTT.

The gene calls are TRBV9 and TRBJ2-1, with TRBD1 identical over 9 bases. Germline trimming cut 4 bases from V and 7 bases from J; bases unmatched to any gene: 15. This CDR3 is built from 17 residues. CDR1 is SGDLS and CDR2 is YYNGEE in the germline V gene. CDR3 amino acids: CASSPAWSGTGSNEQFF. CDR3 DNA sequence: TGTGCCAGCAGCCCCGCATGGTCCGGGACAGGGAGTAATGAGCAGTTCTTC.

The chain employs TRBV7-9 and TRBJ1-1; no clear D. The CDR3 length is 14 residues. CDR1 SEHNR and CDR2 FQNEAQ come from the germline V gene (reference sequence). The germline V and J ends were trimmed by 2 bases and 1 base, with 8 bases remaining between them. DNA of the CDR3: TGTGCCAGCAGCTTATTTCTCTCGAACACTGAAGCTTTCTTT. Its protein product is CASSLFLSNTEAFF. The full variable domain, completed using reference TRBV7-9 and TRBJ1-1, is DTGVSQNPRHKITKRGQNVTFRCDPISEHNRLYWYRQTLGQGPEFLTYFQNEAQLEKSRLLSDRFSAERPKGSFSTLEIQRTEQGDSAMYLCASSLFLSNTEAFFGQGTRLTVV.

This chain connects TRBV4-1 to TRBJ2-7; a weak D match, TRBD1 (5 bases). The CDR3 runs 14 residues. Germline CDR1 is MGHRA and CDR2 is YSYEKL. Trimming removed 0 bases at V and 2 bases at J, with 8 bases between. As DNA, the CDR3 is TGCGCCAGCAGCCAAGATGCAGGGCCCTACGAGCAGTACTTC. Its protein product is CASSQDAGPYEQYF.

This clone was seen a handful of times. Here the CDR3 DNA reads TGTGCCAGCAGCTATGGGCCCCGCGTTGAGCAGTACTTC. Amino acid sequence: CASSYGPRVEQYF. The genes are TRBV6-5 and TRBJ2-7; D not resolved. The CDR3 spans 13 residues. Germline V gene data show CDR1 as MNHEY and CDR2 as SVGAGI. Trimming cost V 6 bases and J 7 bases, with 16 bases left between them.

This clone was seen a handful of times. The chain combines TRBV9 with TRBJ2-1, with D perhaps TRBD1 (6 bases). Trimming cost V 3 bases and J 0 bases, with 16 bases left between them. Germline-derived CDR1 and CDR2 are SGDLS and YYNGEE. The length of the CDR3 is 17 residues. The CDR3 sequence: CASSEQGSSSSYNEQFF. CDR3 DNA: TGTGCCAGCAGCGAGCAGGGGTCGTCAAGCTCCTACAATGAGCAGTTCTTC.

This chain uses TRBV11-3 with TRBJ1-1; D not resolved. The V end was cut by 0 bases, the J end by 1 base, with 12 bases between. Per germline, CDR1 SGHNT and CDR2 YENEEA. This CDR3 contains 16 residues. CDR3: CASSLDLRRKNTEAFF. CDR3 DNA: TGTGCCAGCAGCTTAGATCTGCGGAGAAAGAACACTGAAGCTTTCTTT.

The chain recombines TRBV3-1 (or the pseudogene TRBV3-2) with TRBJ1-1; 8 bases are shared with TRBD1. CDR3 length: 14 amino acids. V lost 4 bases and J lost 4; bases outside the gene matches: 5. Germline CDR1 and CDR2: LGHDT and YNNKEL (reference sequence). The CDR3, as DNA: TGTGCCAGCAGCCCAGGGGGCATTTTCACTGAAGCTTTCTTT. Its translation is CASSPGGIFTEAFF.

The chain joins TRBV3-1 (or the pseudogene TRBV3-2) to TRBJ2-1; 7 nucleotides agree with TRBD1. CDR1 is LGHDT, CDR2 YNNKEL, per germline (reference sequence). CDR3 length equals 14 residues. The junction had 6 bases not matched to a gene; V was cut back by 1 base and J by 9 bases. The CDR3 DNA sequence: TGTGCCAGCAGCCAAGTCAGACAGGGCGGTGAGCAGTTCTTC. Protein sequence: CASSQVRQGGEQFF.

This clone was counted between two and nine times. J is TRBJ1-5 and V is TRBV28; D is undetermined. V was pared by 6 bases and J by 1 base, with 10 bases between. The CDR3 runs to 14 residues. Germline V gives CDR1 MDHEN, CDR2 SYDVKM. CDR3 sequence: CASRTGGSNQPQHF. The CDR3 region has the DNA TGTGCCAGCAGGACGGGAGGGAGCAATCAGCCCCAGCATTTT.

The CDR3 DNA follows: TGTGCCAGCAGCTTAGGGGCAGACACAGATACGCAGTATTTT. Its translation is CASSLGADTDTQYF. The chain is built from TRBV7-9 and TRBJ2-3; D call uncertain. CDR3 length: 14 residues. Germline CDR1 reads SEHNR; CDR2 reads FQNEAQ (reference sequence). V was shortened by 1 base and J by 2 bases, with 7 bases between the two germline ends. Full variable domain (missing parts from reference TRBV7-9 and TRBJ2-3): DTGVSQNPRHKITKRGQNVTFRCDPISEHNRLYWYRQTLGQGPEFLTYFQNEAQLEKSRLLSDRFSAERPKGSFSTLEIQRTEQGDSAMYLCASSLGADTDTQYFGPGTRLTVL.

The chain employs TRBV5-1 and TRBJ1-6, with D possibly being TRBD1 (6 bases). This CDR3 region has 17 residues. Germline CDR1 SGHRS, CDR2 YFSETQ. V was clipped by 4 bases and J by 9 bases, with 23 bases between them. The CDR3 sequence is CASSPLGGRMESSPLHF. CDR3 coding DNA: TGCGCCAGCAGCCCTCTGGGGGGGCGCATGGAGAGTTCACCCCTCCACTTT.

The chain combines TRBV9 with TRBJ1-1; the D is unclear. V shed 3 bases and J shed 4 bases, with 10 bases lying between them. Germline V gene data show CDR1 as SGDLS and CDR2 as YYNGEE. This CDR3 is built from 13 residues. CDR3 in DNA: TGTGCCAGCAGCGCAACAGAATCCACTGAAGCTTTCTTT. It is translated as CASSATESTEAFF.

This clone was seen only once. This chain joins TRBV6-1 and TRBJ2-1, with no clear D. Between the trimmed V and J ends, which lost 2 bases and 5 bases, there was a span of 7 bases. Germline V gene lookup returns CDR1 MNHNS and CDR2 SASEGT. The CDR3 contains 13 residues. In DNA form, the CDR3 reads TGTGCCAGCAGTGAAACCCCAGACAATGAGCAGTTCTTC. Its translation is CASSETPDNEQFF.

The chain recombines TRBV5-4 with TRBJ2-5; TRBD1 is a possible D gene (7 bases). The CDR3 sequence is 14 residues long. Trimming removed 4 bases from V and 5 bases from J, with 15 bases in between. CDR1 and CDR2 from the germline V gene are SGHNT and YYREEE (reference sequence). Here the CDR3 reads CASSPGSGGETQYF. The DNA of the CDR3 is TGTGCCAGCAGCCCTGGTTCAGGGGGGGAGACCCAGTACTTC.

The chain joins TRBV5-1 to TRBJ2-7, with D unclear. The CDR3 covers 14 residues. Per germline, CDR1 SGHRS and CDR2 YFSETQ. V shed 1 base and J shed 0 bases, with 8 bases lying between them. DNA for the CDR3: TGCGCCAGCAGCTTGCGTCTTTACTCCTACGAGCAGTACTTC. Its translation: CASSLRLYSYEQYF.

This chain joins TRBV5-1 and TRBJ1-6; 7 bases align to TRBD1. Germline CDR1 and CDR2: SGHRS and YFSETQ. This CDR3 has 17 amino acids. V lost 4 bases and J lost 2; bases outside the gene matches: 9. This chain's CDR3 is CASSISATGTYNSPLHF. CDR3 in DNA: TGCGCCAGCAGCATTAGTGCGACAGGGACCTATAATTCACCCCTCCACTTT.

The chain couples TRBV5-1 to TRBJ1-1, with D tentatively TRBD1 (6 bases). The germline V gene encodes CDR1 SGHRS and CDR2 YFSETQ. The CDR3 has 15 amino acids. Trimming removed 0 bases at V and 5 bases at J, with 14 bases between. The CDR3 bases are TGCGCCAGCAGCTTGGCTCCACTGACAGGAACTGAAGCTTTCTTT. It encodes CASSLAPLTGTEAFF.

The chain employs TRBV18 and TRBJ2-2; 8 positions match TRBD1. Looked up from germline, CDR1 is KGHSH and CDR2 is LQKENI. V shed 3 bases and J 7 bases; nucleotides not matched to a gene: 4. The CDR3 runs 14 residues. As DNA, the CDR3 is TGTGCCAGCTCACCCGGACAGGGCGGCGGGGAGCTGTTTTTT. Amino acids: CASSPGQGGGELFF. The full variable domain, with the rest looked up from reference TRBV18 and TRBJ2-2, is NAGVMQNPRHLVRRRGQEARLRCSPMKGHSHVYWYRQLPEEGLKFMVYLQKENIIDESGMPKERFSAEFPKEGPSILRIQQVVRGDSAAYFCASSPGQGGGELFFGEGSRLTVL.

V and J are TRBV18 and TRBJ2-7, with D perhaps TRBD2 (5 bases). V lost 3 bases and J lost 3, with 12 bases in between. This CDR3 has 14 residues. The germline CDR1 and CDR2 sequences are KGHSH and LQKENI. CDR3 nucleotides: TGTGCCAGCTCACCGAAGAGGGATGACTACGAGCAGTACTTC. It codes for CASSPKRDDYEQYF.

The V gene is TRBV28, the J gene TRBJ1-4; 7 bases are a match to TRBD1. The length of the CDR3 is 15 residues. Trimming at V came to 8 bases and at J to 3 bases, leaving 9 bases not matched to a gene. Looked up from germline, CDR1 is MDHEN and CDR2 is SYDVKM. This CDR3 reads CASRDSGGANEKLFF. Here the CDR3 DNA reads TGTGCCAGCCGGGATTCAGGGGGTGCTAATGAAAAACTGTTTTTT.

The gene calls are TRBV28 and TRBJ2-7; 11 bases agree with TRBD1. With V trimmed by 7 bases and J by 2 bases, 7 bases remained unmatched. This CDR3 contains 15 residues. CDR1 and CDR2 (germline): MDHEN, SYDVKM. CDR3 residues: CASMGRGQGAYEQYF. CDR3 bases: TGTGCCAGCATGGGTCGGGGACAGGGGGCCTACGAGCAGTACTTC.

This clone came up once. This chain uses TRBV2 with TRBJ2-7; possibly TRBD2 for D (5 bases). In germline, CDR1 is SNHLY, CDR2 FYNNEI. The CDR3 extends over 14 amino acids. V lost 2 bases to trimming and J lost 6 bases, with 14 bases between them. CDR3 bases: TGTGCCAGCAGTGAATTTGGTCTAGGGAGCGAGCAGTACTTC. Its translation is CASSEFGLGSEQYF.